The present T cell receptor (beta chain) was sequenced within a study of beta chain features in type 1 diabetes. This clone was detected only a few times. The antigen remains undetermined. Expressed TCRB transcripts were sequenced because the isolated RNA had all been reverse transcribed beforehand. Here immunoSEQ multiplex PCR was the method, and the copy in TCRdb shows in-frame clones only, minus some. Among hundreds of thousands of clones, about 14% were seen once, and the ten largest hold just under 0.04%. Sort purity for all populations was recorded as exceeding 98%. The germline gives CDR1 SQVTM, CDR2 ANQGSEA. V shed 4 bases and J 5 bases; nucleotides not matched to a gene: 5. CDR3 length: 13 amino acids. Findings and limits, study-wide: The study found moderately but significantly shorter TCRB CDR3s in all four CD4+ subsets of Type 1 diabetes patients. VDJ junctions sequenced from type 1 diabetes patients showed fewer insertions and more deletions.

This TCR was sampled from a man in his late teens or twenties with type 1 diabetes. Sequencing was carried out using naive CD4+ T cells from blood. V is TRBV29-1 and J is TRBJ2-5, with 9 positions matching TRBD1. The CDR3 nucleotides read TGCAGCGTTGTACAGGGGGCCGGGGAGACCCAGTACTTC. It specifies CSVVQGAGETQYF.